This T cell receptor (beta chain) came from a study of beta chain features in type 1 diabetes. Study-wide results and caveats: The study found moderately but significantly shorter TCRB CDR3s in all four CD4+ subsets of Type 1 diabetes patients.

The CDR3 sequence is 15 residues long. CDR1 and CDR2 from the germline V gene are ENHRY and SYGVKD. V was cut by 3 bases and J by 2 bases, with 13 bases left in between. Expressed TCRB transcripts were sequenced, since all the RNA that had been isolated was reverse transcribed. Only in-frame clones appear in the TCRdb table, and some are missing; sequencing was by immunoSEQ multiplex PCR. The sample consists of roughly 700,000 clones, under 15% of them appearing once. Regarding this clone: Antigen unknown.

This receptor was obtained from a man younger than 35 with type 1 diabetes. The chain employs TRBV10-3 and TRBJ1-1, with a tentative D call TRBD1 (5 bases). The sequenced material came from naive CD4+ T cells from blood. DNA of the CDR3: TGTGCCATCAGTGATATAGGCCAGGGCAACACTGAAGCTTTCTTT. Its translation is CAISDIGQGNTEAFF.